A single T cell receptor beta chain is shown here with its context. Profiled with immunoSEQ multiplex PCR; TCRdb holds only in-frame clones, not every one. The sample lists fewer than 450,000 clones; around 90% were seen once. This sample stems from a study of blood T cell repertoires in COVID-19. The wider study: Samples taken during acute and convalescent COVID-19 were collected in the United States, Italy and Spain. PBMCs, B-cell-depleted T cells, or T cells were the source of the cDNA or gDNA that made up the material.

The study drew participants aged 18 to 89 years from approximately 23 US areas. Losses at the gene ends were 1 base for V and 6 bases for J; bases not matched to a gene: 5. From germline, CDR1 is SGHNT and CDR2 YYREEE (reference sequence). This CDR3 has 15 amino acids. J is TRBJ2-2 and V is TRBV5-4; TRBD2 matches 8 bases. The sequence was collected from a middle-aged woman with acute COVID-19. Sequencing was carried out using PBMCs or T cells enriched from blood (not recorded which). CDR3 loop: CASSLPGGRAGELFF. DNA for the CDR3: TGTGCCAGCAGCTTGCCGGGGGGGCGAGCCGGGGAGCTGTTTTTT. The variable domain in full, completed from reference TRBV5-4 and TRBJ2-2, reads ETGVTQSPTHLIKTRGQQVTLRCSSQSGHNTVSWYQQALGQGPQFIFQYYREEENGRGNFPPRFSGLQFPNYSSELNVNALELDDSALYLCASSLPGGRAGELFFGEGSRLTVL.